This T cell receptor (beta chain) stems from a study of shared clonotypes between healthy human individuals. Study context: CD4 naive cells filled three plates per donor, CD4 memory three, CD8 naive two and CD8 memory one.

The CDR3 consists of 14 residues. Trimming took 6 bases from V and 5 from J; bases not matched to a gene: 5. Germline V gene lookup returns CDR1 SNHLY and CDR2 FYNNEI. General observations from the study: Few donors restricted represented genetic and exposure-history diversity.

Method: immunoSEQ multiplex PCR; TCRdb's copy keeps in-frame clones and lacks some. The top ten clones hold 1% to 1.3% of a sample with millions of clones, about 95% of them seen once. As for this clone: Its antigen is currently unknown.

CD8 cells regarded as naive lacked CD45RO, were positively chosen for CCR7, and omitted terminally differentiated effector memory CD45RA+ cells. Adult Caucasians living in Nashville, Tennessee made up all of the donors. This chain connects TRBV2 to TRBJ2-1, with 9 bases matching TRBD2. Sequenced material: naive CD8+ T cells sorted from blood. This TCR came from a man younger than 35 in good health. CDR3 sequence reads: CASRVSGGHNEQFF. The CDR3 nucleotides are TGTGCCAGCAGGGTTAGCGGGGGTCACAATGAGCAGTTCTTC.